The present entry profiles one TCR beta chain with its context. It has no known antigen specificity. No base qualities exist here, and no much larger clone lies one base off it. The protocol used for the library was the immunoSEQ multiplex PCR assay. The clones in this table, taken by TCRdb from immuneACCESS, are in-frame only. Not every clone is retained; where verified, under half of the shortfall comes from an unresolved V gene, and the cause of the rest is unknown. Present in this sample are under 50,000 clones, more than 75% of which were seen just once. In total, the top ten clones hold under 5.5% of the sample. The sample is drawn from a study of chemoradiotherapy in HPV16-positive cancers (dated by TCRdb to about 2022). As for the study more broadly: Candidate HPV-specific T-cell clones and common TCR motifs were defined by functional T-cell assays performed on cells from a couple of HPV16-positive patients. The study asked whether T-cell immunity against the HPV oncoproteins E6 and E7 changes during chemoradiotherapy and whether it affects survival. The candidate HPV-specific TCRs and motifs were subsequently tracked in TCR repertoires obtained from 86 patients with HPV-related cancers. Paper-wide results and their limitations: Only a couple of HPV16-positive patients were used to derive the functional definition of HPV-specific T cells, and the survival association was reported for HPV16-positive patients. Expansion of candidate HPV-specific clones and E7-related TCR motifs was observed in the tumor microenvironment during treatment, whereas no such expansion was observed for non-HPV-specific T cells. In HPV16-positive patients, expansion of HPV-responsive T cells during chemoradiotherapy was found to be associated with improved recurrence-free survival.

Repertoires were sampled multiple times during chemoradiotherapy, which allowed clonal expansion in the tumor microenvironment to be followed. Looking up the germline V gene (reference sequence) yields CDR1 LNHDA and CDR2 SQIVND. Including cysteine and phenylalanine, the CDR3 has 14 amino acids. The CDR3 DNA has 42 bases and is translated from base 1. The junction carries 9 bases between V and J, which are trimmed by 3 bases and 1 base respectively. The chain is encoded by TRBV19 joined to TRBJ1-2; no confident D gene assignment can be made. The sequences come from blood, collected from a patient who underwent chemoradiotherapy. This TCR derives from a human donor with HPV-associated anogenital cancer. The CDR3 in this case is CASSITWDNYGYTF. In nucleotides, the sequence is TGTGCCAGTAGTATTACTTGGGATAACTATGGCTACACCTTC.